Detailed here is one T cell receptor (beta chain). Its matching antigen is unknown. The sample comes from a study of cytomegalovirus exposure and HLA in healthy donors. The study's findings and limits: Many donors carried some public TCRs, although rarity characterized most TCR sequences.

Both 60 Vbeta primers and 13 Jbeta primers went into the PCR. TCRdb's copy holds only in-frame clones and misses some; the assay was immunoSEQ multiplex PCR. The sample holds around 110,000 clones, 55% to 85% seen once. Germline values: CDR1 SGHRS, CDR2 YFSETQ. The V and J ends lost 4 bases and 5 bases respectively, with 14 bases between them. The CDR3 length is 14 residues. The sequence was collected from a man aged 30 to 45 in good health and CMV-seronegative. V usage is TRBV5-1 and J usage is TRBJ2-3, with D perhaps matching TRBD2 (6 bases). Specimen: PBMCs. The CDR3 loop reads CASSAGTQLDTQYF. The CDR3 DNA sequence: TGCGCCAGCAGCGCCGGGACTCAACTAGATACGCAGTATTTT.